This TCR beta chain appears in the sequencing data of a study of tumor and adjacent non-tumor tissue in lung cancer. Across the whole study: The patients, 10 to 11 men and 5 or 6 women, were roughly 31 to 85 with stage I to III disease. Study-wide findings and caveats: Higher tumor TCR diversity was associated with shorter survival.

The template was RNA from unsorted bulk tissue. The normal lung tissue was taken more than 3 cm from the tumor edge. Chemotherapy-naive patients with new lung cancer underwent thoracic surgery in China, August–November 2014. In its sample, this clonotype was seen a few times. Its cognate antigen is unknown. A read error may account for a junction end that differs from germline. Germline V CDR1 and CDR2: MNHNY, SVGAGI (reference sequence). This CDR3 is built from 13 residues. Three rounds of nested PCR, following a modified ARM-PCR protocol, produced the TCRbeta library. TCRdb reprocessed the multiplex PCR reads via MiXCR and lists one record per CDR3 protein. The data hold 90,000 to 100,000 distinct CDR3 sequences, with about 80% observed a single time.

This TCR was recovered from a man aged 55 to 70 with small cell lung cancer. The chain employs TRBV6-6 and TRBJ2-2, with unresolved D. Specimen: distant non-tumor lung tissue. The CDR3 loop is CASSSSNTWELFF. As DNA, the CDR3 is TGTGCCAGCAGTTCTTCTAACACCTGGGAGCTGTTTTTT.